Presented here are 23 T cell receptor beta chains from one specimen sequenced in a study of radiation and T cells in renal cell carcinoma. The method was immunoSEQ multiplex PCR; TCRdb's version includes in-frame clones alone and lacks a portion of them. The repertoire holds some 120,000 clones, with approximately 78% as singletons. Time point noted: blood 2 weeks post-SBRT. As for treatment: 15 Gy SBRT to primary tumor, nephrectomy 4 weeks later. The sample in question was blood, obtained from a patient whose treatment included radiotherapy and nephrectomy. These receptors all stem from a woman aged 60-70 years with renal cell carcinoma.

The genes are TRBV19 and TRBJ2-7; 9 bases are shared with TRBD1. This CDR3 has 15 residues. Germline V lookup: CDR1 LNHDA, CDR2 SQIVND (reference sequence). The V and J ends lost 1 base and 2 bases, in that order; junction bases with no gene match: 3. The chain's CDR3 is CASSIGGTGPYEQYF. The CDR3 bases are TGTGCCAGTAGTATAGGTGGGACAGGGCCCTACGAGCAGTACTTC.

This clone was observed a single time. J is TRBJ1-3 and V is TRBV18; 7 nucleotides line up with TRBD1. The CDR3 sequence is 17 residues long. CDR1 is KGHSH, CDR2 LQKENI, per germline. V lost 2 bases and J lost 2; bases outside the gene matches: 9. The CDR3 sequence is CASSPWNTGTAGNTIYF. The CDR3, as DNA: TGTGCCAGCTCACCATGGAACACTGGGACAGCTGGAAACACCATATATTTT.

The chain couples TRBV9 to TRBJ2-2, with 7 bases aligning to TRBD1. This CDR3 comprises 15 residues. J lost 2 bases, V lost 8 bases, and 9 bases had no gene match. The V gene's germline CDR1 is SGDLS and CDR2 YYNGEE. DNA for the CDR3: TGTGCCAGTAGAAAGGGGACAGCAAACACCGGGGAGCTGTTTTTT. Translation: CASRKGTANTGELFF.

This chain joins TRBV15 and TRBJ1-2; 7 bases line up with TRBD1. The CDR3 is made up of 14 amino acids. V lost 1 base to trimming and J lost 7 bases; unmatched junction nucleotides: 6. CDR1 is LNHNV, CDR2 YYDKDF, per germline (reference sequence). CDR3 sequence reads: CATSRGGGRSGYTF. In DNA form, the CDR3 reads TGTGCCACCAGCAGAGGAGGGGGCAGGAGTGGCTACACCTTC.

V is TRBV6-6 and J is TRBJ1-1; D not certain. Germline V gene lookup returns CDR1 MNHNY and CDR2 SVGAGI (reference sequence). The CDR3 consists of 12 residues. Trimming shortened V by 7 bases and J by 3 bases, and 9 bases separated the two germline ends. The CDR3, as DNA: TGTGCCAGCAAGTCCCTGTACACTGAAGCTTTCTTT. Translation: CASKSLYTEAFF.

The chain joins TRBV6-4 to TRBJ1-1; D gene unclear. Trimming stripped 5 bases from V and 0 bases from J, with 13 bases between. The CDR3 is made up of 15 amino acids. CDR1 is MRHNA and CDR2 is SNTAGT in the germline V gene. The CDR3 is CASSWQAFLNTEAFF. Written as DNA, the CDR3 is TGTGCCAGCAGTTGGCAGGCCTTTTTGAACACTGAAGCTTTCTTT.

The CDR3 region has the DNA TGTGCCAGCAGCTTCGGGATGCTGGGCACTGAAGCTTTCTTT. Amino acids: CASSFGMLGTEAFF. The genes are TRBV7-2 and TRBJ1-1; D not resolved. Looked up from germline, CDR1 is SGHTA and CDR2 is FQGNSA. This CDR3 has 14 amino acids. Between the trimmed V and J ends, which lost 3 bases and 4 bases, there was a span of 12 bases.

V gene TRBV13 combines with J gene TRBJ2-3, with D uncertain. CDR3 length equals 12 residues. CDR1 is PRHDT and CDR2 is FYEKMQ in the germline V gene (reference sequence). Trimming took 3 bases from V and 4 from J, leaving 5 bases between them. CDR3 protein: CASSFLSDTQYF. The CDR3 DNA follows: TGTGCCAGCAGCTTCCTATCAGATACGCAGTATTTT.

This sequence joins TRBV28 and TRBJ1-5; D may be TRBD1 (5 bases). Germline CDR1 reads MDHEN; CDR2 reads SYDVKM. V gave up 3 bases and J gave up 0 bases, with 15 bases separating them. The CDR3 covers 17 residues. CDR3 bases: TGTGCCAGCAGTTTCGAGTCGGGGGGTTATAGCAATCAGCCCCAGCATTTT. Its translation: CASSFESGGYSNQPQHF.

This clone was picked up one time. This sequence joins TRBV28 and TRBJ2-4; D is unclear. Germline CDR1 is MDHEN and CDR2 is SYDVKM. CDR3 size: 13 residues. Trimming pared 4 bases from V and 7 bases from J, leaving 11 bases between. CDR3 sequence reads: CASSSPLTNIQYF. In DNA form, the CDR3 reads TGTGCCAGCAGTTCCCCCTTGACGAACATTCAGTACTTC.

The chain has TRBV7-2 and TRBJ1-2; D call uncertain. The V and J ends lost 1 base and 7 bases respectively, with 10 bases between them. The CDR3 spans 13 residues. Germline CDR1 SGHTA, CDR2 FQGNSA. Written as DNA, the CDR3 is TGTGCCAGCAGCTTAGTTAGGGAGAGTGGCTACACCTTC. Its translation: CASSLVRESGYTF.

The chain has TRBV5-1 and TRBJ1-5; perhaps TRBD1 as D (6 bases). This CDR3 region has 14 residues. Trimming removed 3 bases from V and 3 bases from J, with 10 bases in between. Germline loops: CDR1 SGHRS, CDR2 YFSETQ. The CDR3 protein is CASSSGDPNQPQHF. CDR3 bases: TGCGCCAGCAGCTCAGGGGACCCCAATCAGCCCCAGCATTTT.

This clone was observed a few times. The CDR3 nucleotides read TGTGCCATCAGTGAGGACAGGGTGGTGCAGTTCTTC. The encoded protein is CAISEDRVVQFF. J is TRBJ2-1 and V is TRBV10-3, with 7 bases matching TRBD1. CDR1 is ENHRY, CDR2 SYGVKD, per germline. Losses at the gene ends were 2 bases for V and 12 bases for J; bases not matched to a gene: 4. The CDR3 runs 12 residues.

For the CDR3, the DNA is TGCGCCAGCAGCCAAGAGCCTGACAGCACCGGGGAGCTGTTTTTT. Amino acid sequence: CASSQEPDSTGELFF. The rearrangement joins TRBV4-3 to TRBJ2-2, with TRBD1 as a possible D gene (5 bases). The CDR3 spans 15 residues. Germline loops: CDR1 LGHNA, CDR2 YSLEER. With 0 bases removed from V and 4 bases from J, the gap between germline ends came to 9 bases.

The J gene is TRBJ2-7, the V gene TRBV18; D is perhaps TRBD1 (7 bases). Germline lookup yields CDR1 KGHSH and CDR2 LQKENI. The CDR3 extends over 15 amino acids. Trimming removed 2 bases from V and 0 bases from J, with 11 bases in between. The DNA of the CDR3 is TGTGCCAGCTCACCAGCGGGACAGAGCTCCTACGAGCAGTACTTC. This translates into CASSPAGQSSYEQYF.

This chain links TRBV2 with TRBJ1-4, with D unresolved. This CDR3 comprises 14 residues. Germline V gene sequence: CDR1 SNHLY, CDR2 FYNNEI. Trimming pared 7 bases from V and 4 bases from J, leaving 13 bases between. The CDR3 sequence: CASTKGSGNEKLFF. As DNA, the CDR3 is TGTGCCAGCACGAAGGGCTCGGGTAATGAAAAACTGTTTTTT.

The chain carries TRBV9 and TRBJ2-7, with TRBD1 matching 11 bases. The CDR3 extends over 14 amino acids. Germline values: CDR1 SGDLS, CDR2 YYNGEE. V lost 4 bases to trimming and J lost 5 bases; unmatched junction nucleotides: 5. The CDR3 here is CASSFRDRGDEQYF. The DNA of the CDR3 is TGTGCCAGCAGCTTTCGGGACAGGGGGGACGAGCAGTACTTC.

This CDR3 reads CASSLLGVNSYEQYF. The CDR3 region has the DNA TGTGCCAGCAGCTTATTAGGAGTCAATTCCTACGAGCAGTACTTC. V and J are TRBV11-2 and TRBJ2-7; the D is unclear. Trimming shortened V by 2 bases and J by 1 base, and 12 bases separated the two germline ends. The CDR3 has 15 residues. Germline V lookup: CDR1 SGHAT, CDR2 FQNNGV. The full variable domain, with the rest looked up from reference TRBV11-2 and TRBJ2-7, is EAGVAQSPRYKIIEKRQSVAFWCNPISGHATLYWYQQILGQGPKLLIQFQNNGVVDDSQLPKDRFSAERLKGVDSTLKIQPAKLEDSAVYLCASSLLGVNSYEQYFGPGTRLTVT.

The chain links TRBV9 to TRBJ2-1; 7 bases are a match to TRBD1. The germline gives CDR1 SGDLS, CDR2 YYNGEE. The CDR3 has 15 residues. V lost 0 bases, J lost 8 bases, and 8 bases stayed unmatched. The CDR3 protein is CASSVAPQGKDEQFF. The CDR3 nucleotides read TGTGCCAGCAGCGTAGCGCCACAGGGGAAGGATGAGCAGTTCTTC. The full variable domain, rest sourced from reference TRBV9 and TRBJ2-1, is DSGVTQTPKHLITATGQRVTLRCSPRSGDLSVYWYQQSLDQGLQFLIQYYNGEERAKGNILERFSAQQFPDLHSELNLSSLELGDSALYFCASSVAPQGKDEQFFGPGTRLTVL.

This chain links TRBV19 with TRBJ2-2; 7 nucleotides agree with TRBD1. Germline V gene data show CDR1 as LNHDA and CDR2 as SQIVND (reference sequence). This CDR3 contains 15 residues. With 3 bases clipped from V and 0 bases from J, the junction kept 1 base outside the gene matches. The CDR3 protein is CASSIGQANTGELFF. The CDR3, as DNA: TGTGCCAGTAGTATCGGACAGGCGAACACCGGGGAGCTGTTTTTT.

V is TRBV27 and J is TRBJ2-1; D not certain. V was clipped by 1 base and J by 1 base, with 5 bases between them. The germline CDR1 and CDR2 sequences are MNHEY and SMNVEV (reference sequence). The CDR3 spans 14 residues. The CDR3 loop is CASSLWGSYNEQFF. DNA for the CDR3: TGTGCCAGCAGTTTATGGGGATCCTACAATGAGCAGTTCTTC.

This sequence joins TRBV11-2 and TRBJ2-7; 13 bases map to TRBD2. Trimming took 4 bases from V and 2 from J; bases not matched to a gene: 5. The CDR3 consists of 16 residues. Germline V lookup: CDR1 SGHAT, CDR2 FQNNGV. The CDR3 protein is CASSWRLAGGAYEQYF. CDR3 in DNA: TGTGCCAGCAGCTGGAGACTAGCGGGGGGAGCCTACGAGCAGTACTTC.

V gene TRBV6-5 combines with J gene TRBJ2-1; 8 nucleotides match TRBD2. This CDR3 spans 15 amino acids. Germline V gives CDR1 MNHEY, CDR2 SVGAGI. V lost 6 bases and J lost 2; bases outside the gene matches: 6. CDR3 protein: CASRGPGGAYNEQFF. The CDR3 nucleotides are TGTGCCAGCAGAGGCCCGGGAGGGGCCTACAATGAGCAGTTCTTC.